These T cell receptor beta chains were read from a single sample in a study of T cells in Graves' hyperthyroidism and ophthalmopathy. One entry per CDR3 protein, called by TCRdb with MiXCR from the multiplex PCR reads. The table includes about 400,000 distinct CDR3 sequences, about an eighth detected once. Source material: blood. The source is a man aged 45-65 years with Graves' ophthalmopathy. Each CDR3 is given with its conserved first and last residue. A D gene is named only where the DNA matches it firmly. Rows give clone size only sometimes, using once, few, many, or a class for an expanded clone.

D gene	V gene	clone size	J gene	CDR3 protein	CDR3 DNA
-	TRBV4-1	-	TRBJ1-6	CASSQEVGSSHSPLHF	TGCGCCAGCAGCCAAGAAGTAGGCAGTTCCCATTCACCCCTCCACTTT
-	TRBV20-1	many	TRBJ2-7	CSARVAGRITYEQYF	TGCAGTGCTAGAGTTGCGGGACGGATTACCTACGAGCAGTACTTC
-	TRBV7-8	-	TRBJ1-2	CASSLNQPGYGGYTF	TGTGCCAGCAGCTTAAACCAACCAGGGTATGGTGGCTACACCTTC
-	TRBV11-2	-	TRBJ2-7	CASSPEVGINYEQYF	TGTGCCAGCAGCCCGGAGGTGGGGATCAACTACGAGCAGTACTTC
-	TRBV29-1	few	TRBJ2-3	CSVEDDSRTDTQYF	TGCAGCGTTGAAGACGACAGCCGGACAGATACGCAGTATTTT
TRBD2	TRBV6-2/TRBV6-3	many	TRBJ2-1	CASSPSSFSGRPYNEQFF	TGTGCCAGCAGCCCATCATCCTTTAGCGGGAGACCCTACAATGAGCAGTTCTTC
TRBD1	TRBV5-1	few	TRBJ2-2	CASSQGQGATGELFF	TGCGCCAGCAGCCAAGGACAGGGGGCGACCGGGGAGCTGTTTTTT
-	TRBV28	-	TRBJ2-2	CASRTSRTGELFF	TGTGCCAGCAGGACGAGCAGGACCGGGGAGCTGTTTTTT
-	TRBV2	many	TRBJ1-5	CASSESRQDEPQHF	TGTGCCAGCAGTGAAAGTCGGCAGGACGAGCCCCAGCATTTT
TRBD2	TRBV6-6	few	TRBJ2-1	CASSYVLAGGPSYNEQFF	TGTGCCAGCAGTTACGTCCTAGCGGGAGGGCCCTCCTACAATGAGCAGTTCTTC
-	TRBV7-3	-	TRBJ2-1	CASSQEFSGGASRSEQFF	TGCGCCAGCAGCCAAGAGTTCTCGGGCGGAGCCTCACGCTCTGAGCAGTTCTTC
TRBD1	TRBV20-1	many	TRBJ2-3	CSATTGELVADTQYF	TGCAGTGCTACCACAGGGGAACTGGTGGCAGATACGCAGTATTTT
TRBD2	TRBV4-1	-	TRBJ2-1	CASSQQLAGVFNEQFF	TGCGCCAGCAGCCAACAACTAGCGGGAGTATTTAATGAGCAGTTCTTC
TRBD1	TRBV7-3	many	TRBJ1-1	CASSAGGSTEAFF	TGTGCCAGCAGCGCAGGGGGGTCCACTGAAGCTTTCTTT
TRBD2	TRBV28	many	TRBJ2-7	CASSLPGTSGDYEQYF	TGTGCCAGCAGTTTGCCTGGGACTAGCGGAGACTACGAGCAGTACTTC
TRBD2	TRBV11-2	many	TRBJ2-5	CASSLDASGRVGETQYF	TGTGCCAGCAGCTTAGATGCTAGCGGGAGAGTTGGAGAGACCCAGTACTTC
-	TRBV18	many	TRBJ2-5	CASSPPALRTETQYF	TGTGCCAGCTCACCACCAGCTCTAAGAACGGAGACCCAGTACTTC
-	TRBV27	few	TRBJ2-3	CASSLSRGWARSSDTQYF	TGTGCCAGCAGTTTATCGAGGGGTTGGGCTAGATCATCGGATACGCAGTATTTT
-	TRBV18	many	TRBJ2-5	CASSPSSGETQYF	TGTGCCAGCTCACCATCAAGTGGAGAGACCCAGTACTTC
-	TRBV18	-	TRBJ2-7	CASSEDSRRDEQYF	TGTGCCAGCTCAGAGGACAGCCGCCGGGACGAGCAGTACTTC
-	TRBV18	few	TRBJ2-2	CASSPLASNAGELFF	TGTGCCAGCTCACCATTGGCGTCGAACGCCGGGGAGCTGTTTTTT
TRBD1	TRBV24-1	few	TRBJ1-2	CATSDRGQGANKYGYTF	TGTGCCACCAGTGATCGAGGACAGGGAGCGAATAAATATGGCTACACCTTC
-	TRBV18	-	TRBJ1-5	CASSPVVSGFQPQHF	TGTGCCAGCTCACCTGTCGTTTCTGGGTTTCAGCCCCAGCATTTT
-	TRBV15	many	TRBJ1-5	CATSGQSYSNQPQHF	TGTGCCACCAGCGGACAAAGTTATAGCAATCAGCCCCAGCATTTT
TRBD1	TRBV28	few	TRBJ2-4	CASSLLGQGGSKNIQYF	TGTGCCAGCAGTTTATTGGGACAGGGGGGAAGCAAAAACATTCAGTACTTC
-	TRBV29-1	few	TRBJ2-3	CSVRGLVTDTQYF	TGCAGCGTTCGCGGGCTGGTCACAGATACGCAGTATTTT
TRBD1	TRBV4-1	-	TRBJ2-7	CASSQEPTGWQQYF	TGCGCCAGCAGCCAAGAGCCGACAGGGTGGCAGCAGTACTTC
-	TRBV4-1	many	TRBJ2-1	CASSQEWASLSSYNEQFF	TGCGCCAGCAGCCAAGAATGGGCTAGCTTGAGCTCCTACAATGAGCAGTTCTTC
-	TRBV3-1	many	TRBJ2-7	CASSQVFTSQGRGQYF	TGTGCCAGCAGCCAAGTTTTTACAAGTCAGGGAAGAGGGCAGTACTTC
TRBD1	TRBV5-7	few	TRBJ2-5	CASSFRDRPQETQYF	TGTGCCAGCAGCTTCCGGGACAGACCTCAAGAGACCCAGTACTTC
-	TRBV25-1	-	TRBJ2-7	CASSVTLATEQYF	TGTGCCAGCAGCGTCACCTTGGCGACTGAGCAGTACTTC
-	TRBV20-1	many	TRBJ2-7	CSAKRTVRSYEQYF	TGCAGTGCTAAACGGACAGTTCGCTCCTACGAGCAGTACTTC
TRBD1	TRBV24-1	-	TRBJ2-7	CATSGPGTATGEQYF	TGTGCCACCAGTGGCCCCGGGACAGCAACAGGCGAGCAGTACTTC
TRBD2	TRBV4-2	-	TRBJ2-1	CASSQAEREVYNEQFF	TGTGCCAGCAGCCAAGCGGAGCGGGAGGTATACAATGAGCAGTTCTTC
TRBD2	TRBV7-2	few	TRBJ2-3	CASSLVLAGLGDTQYF	TGTGCCAGCAGCTTAGTTCTAGCGGGCCTGGGAGATACGCAGTATTTT
-	TRBV19	-	TRBJ2-7	CASSTPGRTYEQYF	TGTGCCAGTAGTACCCCAGGACGGACCTACGAGCAGTACTTC
-	TRBV11-2	few	TRBJ2-3	CASSLDPPRAQYF	TGTGCCAGCAGCTTAGACCCTCCTAGAGCGCAGTATTTT
-	TRBV6-1	many	TRBJ1-1	CASSEPDRNTEAFF	TGTGCCAGCAGTGAACCGGACAGGAACACTGAAGCTTTCTTT
-	TRBV12-3/TRBV12-4	few	TRBJ2-3	CASSFSPASAQYF	TGTGCCAGCAGTTTTAGCCCTGCGAGCGCGCAGTATTTT
-	TRBV6-5	-	TRBJ1-3	CASSYRVNSGNTIYF	TGTGCCAGCAGTTACAGGGTAAACTCTGGAAACACCATATATTTT
TRBD1	TRBV7-8	many	TRBJ1-5	CASSLDQGVVNQPQHF	TGTGCCAGCAGCTTGGATCAGGGGGTTGTCAATCAGCCCCAGCATTTT
TRBD1	TRBV20-1	few	TRBJ1-2	CSAYGQGASGYTF	TGCAGTGCCTACGGACAGGGAGCTTCTGGCTACACCTTC
TRBD2	TRBV7-9	many	TRBJ2-7	CASNDRDYDYEQYF	TGTGCCAGCAACGACCGGGACTACGACTACGAGCAGTACTTC
-	TRBV12-3/TRBV12-4	few	TRBJ2-7	CASSFRDGYEQYF	TGTGCCAGCAGTTTCAGGGATGGATACGAGCAGTACTTC
-	TRBV6-1	-	TRBJ2-1	CASRLSGSSYNEQFF	TGTGCCAGCAGGCTAAGCGGCAGCTCCTACAATGAGCAGTTCTTC
TRBD2	TRBV4-1	-	TRBJ2-5	CASSPGTSGSRRTQYF	TGCGCCAGCAGCCCAGGGACTAGCGGGAGCCGGAGGACCCAGTACTTC
TRBD1	TRBV24-1	many	TRBJ2-5	CATRAGQGAGETQYF	TGTGCCACCAGGGCGGGACAGGGGGCTGGAGAGACCCAGTACTTC
-	TRBV10-3	many	TRBJ1-1	CAPPRDWGTEAFF	TGTGCCCCTCCACGGGATTGGGGCACTGAAGCTTTCTTT
TRBD1	TRBV20-1	many	TRBJ1-2	CSASRQGRAHYGYTF	TGCAGTGCTAGCCGACAGGGGAGAGCCCACTATGGCTACACCTTC
-	TRBV12-3/TRBV12-4	many	TRBJ2-7	CASGGLSDEQYF	TGTGCCAGCGGAGGACTATCCGACGAGCAGTACTTC
-	TRBV4-2	-	TRBJ1-4	CASSQVPGGGNEKLFF	TGTGCCAGCAGCCAAGTTCCGGGGGGGGGTAATGAAAAACTGTTTTTT
-	TRBV30	-	TRBJ1-2	CAWSVQSEGYYGYTF	TGTGCCTGGAGTGTACAATCGGAGGGTTACTATGGCTACACCTTC
-	TRBV6-1	-	TRBJ2-1	CASSDRVIEQFF	TGTGCCAGCAGTGACAGGGTAATTGAGCAGTTCTTC
TRBD2	TRBV13	-	TRBJ2-3	CASSLGSGSSTDTQYF	TGTGCCAGCAGCTTAGGTAGCGGGAGTAGCACAGATACGCAGTATTTT
-	TRBV19	-	TRBJ2-2	CASSRQQTGELFF	TGTGCCAGTAGTCGACAACAGACCGGGGAGCTGTTTTTT
TRBD1	TRBV6-1	many	TRBJ2-7	CASSEAGQDYEQYF	TGTGCCAGCAGTGAAGCGGGACAGGACTACGAGCAGTACTTC
-	TRBV12-3/TRBV12-4	many	TRBJ2-2	CASSSSEGGASTGELFF	TGTGCCAGCAGTTCCTCCGAGGGGGGGGCAAGCACCGGGGAGCTGTTTTTT
TRBD2	TRBV11-2	-	TRBJ2-1	CASSWPSSGSSGEQFF	TGTGCCAGCAGCTGGCCGTCTAGCGGGAGTAGCGGTGAGCAGTTCTTC